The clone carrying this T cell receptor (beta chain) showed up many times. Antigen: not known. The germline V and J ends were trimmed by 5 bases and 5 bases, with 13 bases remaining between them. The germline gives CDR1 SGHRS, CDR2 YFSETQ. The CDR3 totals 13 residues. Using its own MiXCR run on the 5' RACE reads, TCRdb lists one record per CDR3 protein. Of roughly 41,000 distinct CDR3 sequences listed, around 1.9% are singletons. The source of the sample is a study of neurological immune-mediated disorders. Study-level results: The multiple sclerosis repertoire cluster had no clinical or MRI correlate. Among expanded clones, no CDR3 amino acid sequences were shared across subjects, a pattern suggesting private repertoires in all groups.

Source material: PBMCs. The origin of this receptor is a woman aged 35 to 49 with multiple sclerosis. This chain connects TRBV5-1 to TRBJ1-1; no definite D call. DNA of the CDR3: TGCGCCAGCAGGTATATGGAGGGTACTGAAGCTTTCTTT. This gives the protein CASRYMEGTEAFF.